The clone carrying this T cell receptor (beta chain) showed up just once. The data originate from a study of blood T cell repertoires in COVID-19. Study-level background: COVID-19 samples, acute and convalescent, were from the United States, Italy and Spain. The cDNA or gDNA used as material had been derived from T cells, B-cell-depleted T cells, or PBMCs.

Original methodology: Reference gene primer amplification gave estimated nucleated cell counts. Libraries were prepared by immunoSEQ multiplex PCR; TCRdb keeps only in-frame clonotypes and omits some of them. Clonal size and the V and J genes are those of that table, whereas D and trimming came from the DNA. The top ten clones hold 1.9% of a sample with about 260,000 clones, 70% to 85% of them seen once. V was pared by 5 bases and J by 10 bases, with 11 bases between. Germline CDR1 and CDR2: SGHNT and YENEEA. The CDR3 totals 11 residues. The clonotype comes from an elderly woman with acute or convalescent COVID-19. Sequencing was done on a sample of peripheral blood. This sequence joins TRBV11-3 and TRBJ1-1, with D uncertain. The CDR3 sequence is CASSPPERAFF. CDR3 nucleotides: TGTGCCAGCAGCCCCCCCGAGAGAGCTTTCTTT. Full variable domain (missing parts from reference TRBV11-3 and TRBJ1-1): EAGVVQSPRYKIIEKKQPVAFWCNPISGHNTLYWYLQNLGQGPELLIRYENEEAVDDSQLPKDRFSAERLKGVDSTLKIQPAELGDSAVYLCASSPPERAFFGQGTRLTVV.